This T cell receptor beta chain stems from a study of vaccination and CD4 T cells after COVID-19. At the Johns Hopkins FTIC core, DNA taken from cultured CD4+ T cells was sequenced by way of the Oncomine TCR Beta short-read assay. TCRdb re-analysed the PCR reads in MiXCR, keeping a single row per CDR3 protein. This sample has around 12,000 distinct CDR3 sequences, with 45% to 55% found just once. Concerning this clonotype itself: Antigen: not known.

Treatment indicated: approximately 9-day PBMC culture with coronavirus spike peptide pools or control peptides (ViraFEST assay). Per germline, CDR1 SGHNT and CDR2 YYREEE (reference sequence). CDR3 size: 17 residues. With 4 bases removed from V and 2 bases from J, the gap between germline ends came to 20 bases. The chain carries TRBV5-4 and TRBJ2-3; a weak D match, TRBD2 (5 bases). The clonotype originates from a human donor who had recovered from COVID-19. The sequenced sample consisted of CD4+ T cells from blood, cultured in vitro. The CDR3 loop reads CASSRGGRDLYTDTQYF. The CDR3 nucleotides read TGTGCCAGCAGCCGCGGCGGACGGGATCTCTACACAGATACGCAGTATTTT.